The rows below give T cell receptor beta chains drawn from one sample of a study of T-cell memory formation after mild COVID-19. MiXCR, run by TCRdb on the 5' RACE reads, gives a single entry per CDR3 protein. The sample has around 250,000 distinct CDR3 sequences, 16% seen once. Input material: PBMCs or a T cell subset sorted from them (not recorded which). These receptors originate from a man between 18 and 35 years old who had mild COVID-19 (a few samples of this study predate the infection). Cell type and time point are not known. Both conserved end residues are part of each CDR3. The order of the fields is V gene, D gene, clone size, J gene, CDR3 protein, CDR3 DNA. D genes are given only for firm matches. Clone size appears in some rows only: once, few, many, or a class for an expanded clone.

TRBV12-3/TRBV12-4	-	once	TRBJ1-1	CASSLREGTEAFF	TGTGCCAGCAGTTTAAGGGAAGGGACTGAAGCTTTCTTT
TRBV20-1	-	few	TRBJ1-5	CSARAGEQPQHF	TGCAGTGCTAGAGCGGGAGAGCAGCCCCAGCATTTT
TRBV12-3/TRBV12-4	-	few	TRBJ1-2	CASSWKGANYGYTF	TGTGCCAGCAGTTGGAAGGGGGCTAACTATGGCTACACCTTC
TRBV4-3	TRBD1	few	TRBJ2-3	CASSRGPDRASTDTQYF	TGCGCCAGCAGCCGGGGGCCGGACAGGGCTAGCACAGATACGCAGTATTTT
TRBV5-1	-	few	TRBJ2-7	CASRVRVLGAYEQYF	TGCGCCAGCAGGGTGCGTGTCCTCGGGGCCTACGAGCAGTACTTC
TRBV20-1	-	few	TRBJ1-4	CSARPGDKLFF	TGCAGTGCTAGACCGGGAGACAAACTGTTTTTT
TRBV13	-	-	TRBJ2-1	CASSSRASEQFF	TGTGCCAGCAGCTCTAGGGCAAGTGAGCAGTTCTTC
TRBV27	TRBD1	-	TRBJ2-5	CASRGRTGSETQYF	TGTGCCAGCAGGGGAAGGACAGGTTCAGAGACCCAGTACTTC
TRBV19	TRBD1	-	TRBJ2-1	CASNRQGNNEQFF	TGTGCCAGTAACCGACAGGGGAACAATGAGCAGTTCTTC
TRBV9	-	few	TRBJ2-1	CASSQGGPSYNEQFF	TGTGCCAGCAGCCAAGGGGGGCCCTCCTACAATGAGCAGTTCTTC
TRBV5-1	TRBD2	few	TRBJ2-3	CASNSGGITDTQYF	TGCGCCAGCAATAGCGGGGGCATCACAGATACGCAGTATTTT
TRBV9	-	-	TRBJ2-2	CASSVDGGGELFF	TGTGCCAGCAGCGTAGATGGAGGCGGGGAGCTGTTTTTT
TRBV6-6	-	-	TRBJ2-3	CASSPREDTQYF	TGTGCCAGCAGCCCGAGAGAGGATACGCAGTATTTT
TRBV18	TRBD1	-	TRBJ1-2	CASSLPTGGLNSGYTF	TGTGCCAGCTCACTGCCAACAGGGGGCCTGAATAGTGGCTACACCTTC
TRBV5-5	-	-	TRBJ2-3	CASSLRVEADTQYF	TGTGCCAGCAGCTTGCGGGTAGAGGCAGATACGCAGTATTTT
TRBV7-9	-	-	TRBJ2-7	CASSLNTAYEQYF	TGTGCCAGCAGCTTAAATACGGCCTACGAGCAGTACTTC
TRBV27	-	-	TRBJ2-3	CASNLVGRGSTDTQYF	TGTGCCAGCAACCTTGTAGGCAGGGGATCCACAGATACGCAGTATTTT
TRBV7-2	-	-	TRBJ2-1	CASKPRTTRWRGGYNEQFF	TGTGCCAGCAAACCCCGAACGACCCGGTGGAGGGGGGGATACAATGAGCAGTTCTTC
TRBV30	-	-	TRBJ2-5	CAWSAATPRGTQYF	TGTGCCTGGAGTGCAGCCACGCCGCGGGGGACCCAGTACTTC
TRBV6-5	-	-	TRBJ2-2	CASSYSPRPFLGFSGTGELFF	TGTGCCAGCAGTTACTCGCCCCGCCCGTTTCTGGGGTTCTCGGGCACCGGGGAGCTGTTTTTT
TRBV19	-	-	TRBJ1-5	CASSTANSNQPQHF	TGTGCCAGTAGTACAGCAAATAGCAATCAGCCCCAGCATTTT
TRBV5-1	TRBD1	many	TRBJ2-7	CASSSSPPGQGFEQYF	TGCGCCAGCAGCTCAAGCCCGCCGGGACAGGGTTTCGAGCAGTACTTC
TRBV4-3	TRBD2	-	TRBJ2-2	CASSRGTSGGAVTGELFF	TGCGCCAGCAGCCGAGGGACTAGCGGGGGGGCCGTTACCGGGGAGCTGTTTTTT
TRBV5-5	-	-	TRBJ1-2	CASSYTVLYGYTF	TGTGCCAGCAGCTATACGGTCCTCTATGGCTACACCTTC
TRBV13	TRBD1	few	TRBJ1-1	CASSQTGSNTEAFF	TGTGCCAGCAGCCAGACAGGGTCGAACACTGAAGCTTTCTTT
TRBV7-8	TRBD1	many	TRBJ2-7	CASSVGQGAYEQYF	TGTGCCAGCAGCGTCGGACAGGGTGCCTACGAGCAGTACTTC
TRBV20-1	-	few	TRBJ2-7	CSASSGGRYEQYF	TGCAGTGCTTCTTCTGGGGGGCGGTACGAGCAGTACTTC
TRBV6-2/TRBV6-3	TRBD1	-	TRBJ2-1	CASSEPQGAANEQFF	TGTGCCAGCAGTGAGCCACAGGGGGCGGCTAATGAGCAGTTCTTC
TRBV29-1	-	-	TRBJ2-1	CSIRDGYNEQFF	TGCAGCATCAGGGACGGGTACAATGAGCAGTTCTTC
TRBV4-2	TRBD1	few	TRBJ1-1	CASSQEEGAVTEAFF	TGTGCCAGCAGCCAAGAAGAGGGGGCTGTAACTGAAGCTTTCTTT
TRBV7-6	-	-	TRBJ1-5	CASSLVAGSDQPQHF	TGTGCCAGCAGCTTAGTCGCAGGCTCCGATCAGCCCCAGCATTTT
TRBV9	TRBD2	few	TRBJ2-3	CASSVMAGGTDTQYF	TGTGCCAGCAGCGTAATGGCGGGGGGAACAGATACGCAGTATTTT
TRBV5-6	-	few	TRBJ2-1	CASSLAIHDDNEQFF	TGTGCCAGCAGCTTGGCTATTCATGACGACAATGAGCAGTTCTTC
TRBV28	-	few	TRBJ1-1	CASSLAAGQAFF	TGTGCCAGCAGTTTGGCGGCAGGGCAAGCTTTCTTT
TRBV7-2	-	-	TRBJ1-1	CASSRREGVTEAFF	TGTGCCAGCAGCCGTCGGGAAGGGGTCACTGAAGCTTTCTTT
TRBV10-2	-	few	TRBJ2-1	CASSAPEQFF	TGCGCCAGCAGTGCTCCTGAGCAGTTCTTC
TRBV10-2	-	-	TRBJ2-7	CASSASGLQYF	TGCGCCAGCAGTGCCTCGGGACTCCAGTACTTC
TRBV12-3/TRBV12-4	TRBD1	few	TRBJ1-5	CASTHGQGGQPQHF	TGTGCCAGCACCCATGGACAGGGTGGTCAGCCCCAGCATTTT